This T cell receptor gamma chain was observed in a study of intestinal T cells in coeliac disease. About eleven formalin-fixed paraffin-embedded scrolls, each 5 µm thick, supplied each case's genomic DNA. LymphoTrack primers amplified TRG sequences from approximately 200 ng of biopsy DNA. TCRdb reanalysed the multiplex PCR reads with CATT. Among about 220 gamma-chain clones listed, approximately 62% were seen once. The sample comprised a duodenal biopsy. These receptors all come from a human donor who served as a control with a normal duodenal biopsy, not a healthy volunteer.

V gene TRGV4 combines with J gene TRGJP1. Germline CDR1 EGSTGY, CDR2 YDSYTSSV. The CDR3 runs to 15 residues. Unmatched junction bases numbered 6, after V lost 5 bases and J lost 0 bases. In DNA, the CDR3 is TGTGCCACCTGGGGATGGGATACCACTGGTTGGTTCAAGATATTT. It translates to CATWGWDTTGWFKIF.